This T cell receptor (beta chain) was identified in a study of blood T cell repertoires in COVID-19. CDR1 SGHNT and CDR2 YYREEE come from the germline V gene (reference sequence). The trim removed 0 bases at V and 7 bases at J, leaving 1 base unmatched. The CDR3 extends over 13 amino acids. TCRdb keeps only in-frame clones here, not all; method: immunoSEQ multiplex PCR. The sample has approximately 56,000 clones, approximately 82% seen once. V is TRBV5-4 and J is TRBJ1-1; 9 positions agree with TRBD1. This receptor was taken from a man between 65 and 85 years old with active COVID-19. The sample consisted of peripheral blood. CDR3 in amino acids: CASSLGQGVEAFF. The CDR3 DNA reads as TGTGCCAGCAGCTTGGGACAGGGGGTTGAAGCTTTCTTT.